Shown below are 5 T cell receptor beta chains from a single sample sequenced in a study of T cell responses to AZD1222 COVID-19 vaccine. TCRdb keeps only in-frame clones here, not all; method: immunoSEQ multiplex PCR. The sample holds about 120,000 clones, approximately 90% seen once. The sample was peripheral blood, taken 28 days after the second dose of the MenACWY control vaccine. The source of these receptors is an adult who received the MenACWY meningococcal vaccine as a control.

The chain couples TRBV10-3 to TRBJ1-1, with a possible D match to TRBD1 (5 bases). Germline-derived CDR1 and CDR2 are ENHRY and SYGVKD. Trimming took off 6 bases at V and 3 bases at J, with 14 bases between the two ends. The CDR3 is 14 amino acids. The chain's CDR3 is CAISSGLVDTEAFF. The CDR3, as DNA: TGTGCCATCAGCTCAGGGTTGGTAGACACTGAAGCTTTCTTT.

The chain carries TRBV7-9 and TRBJ2-3; 12 nucleotides align to TRBD2. V lost 1 base to trimming and J lost 2 bases; unmatched junction nucleotides: 7. There are 18 residues in the CDR3. Germline CDR1 reads SEHNR; CDR2 reads FQNEAQ (reference sequence). The CDR3: CASSLDSSGGAFTDTQYF. In DNA form, the CDR3 reads TGTGCCAGCAGCTTAGACTCTAGCGGGGGGGCCTTCACAGATACGCAGTATTTT.

A single count supports this clone. The rearrangement uses TRBV30 and TRBJ2-7; 8 bases are shared with TRBD1. J was trimmed by 6 bases and V by 2 bases; bases with no gene match: 15. The CDR3 loop spans 16 amino acids. The germline V gene encodes CDR1 GTSNPN and CDR2 SVGIG (reference sequence). As DNA, the CDR3 is TGTGCCTGGAGTACCTGGACAGGGACCCAACGTCCCGAGCAGTACTTC. It translates to CAWSTWTGTQRPEQYF.

The chain uses TRBV5-1 and TRBJ2-7; D is unclear. From germline, CDR1 is SGHRS and CDR2 YFSETQ. V shed 2 bases and J shed 1 base, with 7 bases lying between them. The CDR3 runs to 13 residues. The CDR3 nucleotides are TGCGCCAGCAGCTTCGATAGTTCCTACGAGCAGTACGTC. It is translated as CASSFDSSYEQYV.

The chain uses TRBV29-1 and TRBJ2-3; 11 bases line up with TRBD2. Germline trimming cut 8 bases from V and 1 base from J; bases unmatched to any gene: 5. This CDR3 region has 14 residues. CDR1 and CDR2 (germline): SQVTM, ANQGSEA. Here the CDR3 DNA reads TGCAGCACATTAGCGGGGGGGGGCACAGATACGCAGTATTTT. Protein product: CSTLAGGGTDTQYF.